This TCR beta chain was captured in a study of T cell responses to AZD1222 COVID-19 vaccine. About the research overall: Both about-4-week and about-12-week second-dose recipients were combined. Study outcomes and limitations: Possibly, clonal diversity was underestimated; donors were largely white British and included more females. Regions 160-218 and 743-854 dominated among vaccine-associated CD4 TCRs spanning spike.

Measured with immunoSEQ multiplex PCR; TCRdb has only the in-frame clones, and not every one. The sample includes 150,000 to 200,000 clones, around 94% of them seen just once. On this clone itself: Its antigen is unidentified.

The source is an adult in good health. The sequencing used peripheral blood, collected on day 0 of AZD1222 vaccination.

The CDR3 protein is CASSEASYSNQPQHF. CDR3 coding DNA: TGTGCCAGCAGTGAAGCCAGTTATAGCAATCAGCCCCAGCATTTT. The chain uses TRBV2 and TRBJ1-5; no firm D call. V was cut by 0 bases and J by 0 bases, with 6 bases left in between. The CDR3 totals 15 residues. Germline CDR1 and CDR2: SNHLY and FYNNEI.